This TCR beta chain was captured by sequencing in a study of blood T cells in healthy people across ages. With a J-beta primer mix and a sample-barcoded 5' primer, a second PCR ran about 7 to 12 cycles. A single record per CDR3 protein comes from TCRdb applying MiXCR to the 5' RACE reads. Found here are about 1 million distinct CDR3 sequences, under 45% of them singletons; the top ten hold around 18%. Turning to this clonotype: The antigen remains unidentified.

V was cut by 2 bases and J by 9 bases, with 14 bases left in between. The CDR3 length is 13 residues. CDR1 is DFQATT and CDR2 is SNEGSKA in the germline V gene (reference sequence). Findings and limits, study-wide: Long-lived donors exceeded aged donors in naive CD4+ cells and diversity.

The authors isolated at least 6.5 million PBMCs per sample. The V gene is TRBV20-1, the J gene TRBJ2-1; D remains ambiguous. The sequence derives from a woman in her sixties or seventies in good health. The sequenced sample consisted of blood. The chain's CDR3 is CSARNPSLGEQFF. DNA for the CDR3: TGCAGTGCTAGAAACCCTAGTTTGGGTGAGCAGTTCTTC.